These 5 T cell receptor beta chains originate from one sample sequenced in a study of T cell responses to AZD1222 COVID-19 vaccine. Repertoires were generated with immunoSEQ multiplex PCR, while TCRdb's copy carries only in-frame clones and drops some. The sample shows about 270,000 clones, almost 95% of them seen only once. Sequencing used peripheral blood, obtained 28 days after the second AZD1222 dose. These TCRs come from an adult who received the AZD1222 COVID-19 vaccine.

The rearrangement links TRBV28 to TRBJ1-1; D gene ambiguous. CDR3 length equals 14 residues. Germline-derived CDR1 and CDR2 are MDHEN and SYDVKM. The germline V and J ends were trimmed by 6 bases and 6 bases, with 17 bases remaining between them. The CDR3 nucleotides are TGTGCCAGCAGAACCGGGCAGGACGTCCCTGAAGCTTTCTTT. Encoded protein: CASRTGQDVPEAFF.

This sequence joins TRBV27 and TRBJ1-4; D remains unclear. The germline CDR1 and CDR2 sequences are MNHEY and SMNVEV (reference sequence). Trimming stripped 6 bases from V and 8 bases from J, with 13 bases between. The CDR3 is 13 amino acids. The DNA for the CDR3 is TGTGCCAGCAGCGCCCAGGTTCGGGAAAAACTGTTTTTT. Translation gives CASSAQVREKLFF.

The chain links TRBV4-1 to TRBJ1-4; D gene uncertain. The germline CDR1 and CDR2 sequences are MGHRA and YSYEKL. This CDR3 is 15 amino acids long. V dropped 3 bases and J dropped 0 bases, with 8 bases sitting between them. The DNA for the CDR3 is TGCGCCAGCAGCCACGGACCGGCAACTAATGAAAAACTGTTTTTT. It encodes CASSHGPATNEKLFF.

The chain couples TRBV2 to TRBJ1-2; tentatively, D is TRBD1 (6 bases). V gave up 6 bases and J gave up 1 base, with 12 bases separating them. The CDR3 consists of 14 residues. Germline assignment: CDR1 SNHLY and CDR2 FYNNEI. The CDR3 nucleotides read TGTGCCAGCAGGAACAGGGTTTTTAACTATGGCTACACCTTC. Residues: CASRNRVFNYGYTF.

This clone was seen once. The chain combines TRBV12-3 or TRBV12-4 with TRBJ2-7, with no clear D. The CDR3 length is 13 residues. Trimming shortened V by 3 bases and J by 2 bases, and 8 bases separated the two germline ends. The CDR3 nucleotides are TGTGCCAGCAGTTTCCCTGGGCCCTACGAGCAGTACTTC. This gives the protein CASSFPGPYEQYF.